The 25 T cell receptor beta chains listed next were all sequenced from one sample in a study of T cell changes during pregnancy in multiple sclerosis. Generated by immunoSEQ multiplex PCR, the TCRdb table keeps only in-frame clones and is missing some. Of around 130,000 clones listed, approximately 96% are singletons. Sequencing was performed on peripheral blood, taken after pregnancy. Receptor source: a female donor with multiple sclerosis, enrolled in a pregnancy study.

The rearrangement joins TRBV6-4 to TRBJ2-7, with 11 bases lining up with TRBD2. Germline V lookup: CDR1 MRHNA, CDR2 SNTAGT. The CDR3 spans 14 residues. V lost 2 bases, J lost 8 bases, and 5 bases stayed unmatched. The CDR3 sequence: CASSDTSGGTQQYF. In DNA, the CDR3 is TGTGCCAGCAGTGACACTAGCGGGGGTACGCAGCAGTACTTC.

The chain carries TRBV6-1 and TRBJ1-5; 7 bases are a match to TRBD1. Germline V gene lookup returns CDR1 MNHNS and CDR2 SASEGT. CDR3 size: 16 residues. V trimming: 4 bases; J trimming: 2 bases; junction bases outside the gene matches: 8. CDR3: CASSGDSTSGNQPQHF. CDR3 coding DNA: TGTGCCAGCAGTGGGGACAGCACATCCGGCAATCAGCCCCAGCATTTT.

This sequence joins TRBV7-2 and TRBJ1-2, with 8 bases that match TRBD1. The CDR3 has 14 residues. CDR1 and CDR2 from the germline V gene are SGHTA and FQGNSA. V lost 5 bases to trimming and J lost 8 bases; unmatched junction nucleotides: 10. The CDR3 loop is CASSPRQGLGGYTF. In DNA form, the CDR3 reads TGTGCCAGCAGCCCTAGACAGGGGTTGGGCGGCTACACCTTC.

The rearrangement uses TRBV19 and TRBJ2-2; D gene uncertain. Germline V lookup: CDR1 LNHDA, CDR2 SQIVND (reference sequence). The CDR3 is made up of 13 amino acids. V was trimmed by 5 bases and J by 6 bases, leaving 10 bases between them. The CDR3 here is CASSLSLAGELFF. The DNA for the CDR3 is TGTGCCAGTAGTTTGTCCCTCGCCGGGGAGCTGTTTTTT.

The chain combines TRBV29-1 with TRBJ1-2; 8 positions agree with TRBD1. V shed 2 bases, J shed 6 bases, and the junction held 5 bases outside the gene matches. This CDR3 region has 13 residues. Germline V gene sequence: CDR1 SQVTM, CDR2 ANQGSEA. This chain's CDR3 is CSVERYRGDGYTF. DNA of the CDR3: TGCAGCGTTGAAAGATACAGGGGGGATGGCTACACCTTC. The full variable domain, its missing parts supplied by reference TRBV29-1 and TRBJ1-2, is SAVISQKPSRDICQRGTSLTIQCQVDSQVTMMFWYRQQPGQSLTLIATANQGSEATYESGFVIDKFPISRPNLTFSTLTVSNMSPEDSSIYLCSVERYRGDGYTFGSGTRLTVV.

The chain recombines TRBV29-1 with TRBJ2-7, with 10 bases identical to TRBD1. The V and J ends lost 6 bases and 6 bases, in that order; junction bases with no gene match: 11. Germline-derived CDR1 and CDR2 are SQVTM and ANQGSEA. The CDR3 loop spans 14 amino acids. CDR3 amino acids: CSVQPGQGPGEQYF. CDR3 in DNA: TGCAGCGTCCAGCCGGGACAGGGGCCGGGCGAGCAGTACTTC.

The gene calls are TRBV7-3 and TRBJ2-1, with D maybe TRBD2 (5 bases). The CDR3 totals 13 residues. The V and J ends lost 6 bases and 4 bases respectively, with 10 bases between them. Germline CDR1 and CDR2: SGHTA and FQGTGA. The chain's CDR3 is CASSRLAYNEQFF. DNA for the CDR3: TGTGCCAGCAGTCGGCTAGCTTACAATGAGCAGTTCTTC.

The rearrangement uses TRBV7-9 and TRBJ2-1; no definite D call. Germline V gene lookup returns CDR1 SEHNR and CDR2 FQNEAQ (reference sequence). There are 13 residues in the CDR3. V was trimmed by 2 bases and J by 4 bases, leaving 6 bases between them. In DNA form, the CDR3 reads TGTGCCAGCAGCTTATCCGGTTACAATGAGCAGTTCTTC. Encoded protein: CASSLSGYNEQFF.

This chain uses TRBV5-1 with TRBJ1-4; perhaps TRBD1 as D (5 bases). V lost 4 bases and J lost 5, with 12 bases in between. Germline V gene sequence: CDR1 SGHRS, CDR2 YFSETQ. This CDR3 region has 14 residues. For the CDR3, the DNA is TGCGCCAGCAGCATTGACAGCCTAAATGAAAAACTGTTTTTT. As protein: CASSIDSLNEKLFF.

V and J are TRBV18 and TRBJ2-1; 9 nucleotides line up with TRBD1. The CDR3 runs 15 residues. The V gene end was trimmed by 2 bases and the J gene end by 4 bases; junction bases not matched to a gene: 3. Germline CDR1 is KGHSH and CDR2 is LQKENI. CDR3 loop: CASSPSGTGYNEQFF. The CDR3, as DNA: TGTGCCAGCTCACCAAGTGGGACAGGGTACAATGAGCAGTTCTTC.

The chain couples TRBV10-2 to TRBJ2-7; 7 bases are shared with TRBD2. Germline V gene data show CDR1 as WSHSY and CDR2 as SAAADI. J was trimmed by 3 bases and V by 2 bases; bases with no gene match: 7. The CDR3 contains 15 residues. CDR3 coding DNA: TGCGCCAGCAGTGAGAGCGGGACGGTGTACTACGAGCAGTACTTC. This translates into CASSESGTVYYEQYF.

V and J are TRBV6-5 and TRBJ1-1; 7 bases agree with TRBD1. Germline CDR1 reads MNHEY; CDR2 reads SVGAGI. This CDR3 has 11 amino acids. With 7 bases clipped from V and 7 bases from J, the junction kept 3 bases outside the gene matches. CDR3: CASTGQIEAFF. Here the CDR3 DNA reads TGTGCCAGCACGGGACAGATTGAAGCTTTCTTT.

V usage is TRBV10-3 and J usage is TRBJ2-1; 8 bases agree with TRBD2. The CDR3 runs to 17 residues. V was pared by 0 bases and J by 2 bases, with 6 bases of the junction left unmatched. Germline V gives CDR1 ENHRY, CDR2 SYGVKD. CDR3 DNA sequence: TGTGCCATCAGTGAGTCGACAGCGGGAGCTACCTACAATGAGCAGTTCTTC. Its protein is CAISESTAGATYNEQFF.

The chain carries TRBV9 and TRBJ2-2; a weak D match, TRBD2 (5 bases). Trimming left V 4 bases short and J 2 bases short, with 21 bases between. The V gene's germline CDR1 is SGDLS and CDR2 YYNGEE. The CDR3 runs to 18 residues. Written as DNA, the CDR3 is TGTGCCAGCAGCCCTCACGAGCCTAGCCTATTTAACACCGGGGAGCTGTTTTTT. Its translation is CASSPHEPSLFNTGELFF.

This clone was detected once. V and J are TRBV29-1 and TRBJ1-5; no definite D call. The germline V gene has CDR1 SQVTM and CDR2 ANQGSEA. The CDR3 extends over 13 amino acids. The V end was cut by 5 bases, the J end by 2 bases, with 10 bases between. CDR3 in DNA: TGCAGCGTTCGATCTGCGGGCAATCAGCCCCAGCATTTT. Translated, it gives CSVRSAGNQPQHF.

The chain carries TRBV15 and TRBJ2-5, with 14 bases identical to TRBD2. The CDR3 contains 17 residues. Germline V gene sequence: CDR1 LNHNV, CDR2 YYDKDF (reference sequence). The trim removed 1 base at V and 1 base at J, leaving 2 bases unmatched. CDR3 loop: CATSRGTSGRFQETQYF. Here the CDR3 DNA reads TGTGCCACCAGCAGAGGGACTAGCGGGAGGTTCCAAGAGACCCAGTACTTC.

In its sample, this clone was seen once. V usage is TRBV6-5 and J usage is TRBJ2-1; a weak D match, TRBD2 (6 bases). The CDR3 totals 15 residues. Germline loops: CDR1 MNHEY, CDR2 SVGAGI. V gave up 5 bases and J gave up 5 bases, with 16 bases separating them. The chain's CDR3 is CASSRNGGNHNEQFF. Written as DNA, the CDR3 is TGTGCCAGCAGTCGTAACGGCGGGAACCACAATGAGCAGTTCTTC.

The chain employs TRBV28 and TRBJ2-1; possible D gene TRBD2, 6 bases. Germline V gene lookup returns CDR1 MDHEN and CDR2 SYDVKM. Between the trimmed V and J ends, which lost 4 bases and 4 bases, there was a span of 8 bases. The CDR3 has 13 residues. CDR3 residues: CASSSGLYNEQFF. In nucleotides, the CDR3 is TGTGCCAGCAGTTCGGGACTTTACAATGAGCAGTTCTTC.

The rearrangement links TRBV5-4 to TRBJ2-7; TRBD1 is a possible D gene (6 bases). This CDR3 has 13 amino acids. CDR1 is SGHNT, CDR2 YYREEE, per germline (reference sequence). Trimming took off 3 bases at V and 6 bases at J, with 13 bases between the two ends. The CDR3 nucleotides read TGTGCCAGCAGCTCGAGATACAGGGTCGAGCAGTACTTC. Translation: CASSSRYRVEQYF.

This chain uses TRBV7-9 with TRBJ1-1; D is unresolved. The V gene's germline CDR1 is SEHNR and CDR2 FQNEAQ (reference sequence). This CDR3 contains 11 residues. V was pared by 6 bases and J by 2 bases, with 4 bases between. For the CDR3, the DNA is TGTGCCAGCAGACTAAACACTGAAGCTTTCTTT. Translated: CASRLNTEAFF. The whole variable domain, remainder taken from reference TRBV7-9 and TRBJ1-1, is DTGVSQNPRHKITKRGQNVTFRCDPISEHNRLYWYRQTLGQGPEFLTYFQNEAQLEKSRLLSDRFSAERPKGSFSTLEIQRTEQGDSAMYLCASRLNTEAFFGQGTRLTVV.

V and J are TRBV7-2 and TRBJ2-2; weak D call: TRBD2 (6 bases). Looked up from germline, CDR1 is SGHTA and CDR2 is FQGNSA. The CDR3 contains 15 residues. V was shortened by 5 bases and J by 6 bases, with 16 bases between the two germline ends. The CDR3 DNA follows: TGTGCCAGCAGCGGTTACGGGAGAGGTGCCGGGGAGCTGTTTTTT. It translates to CASSGYGRGAGELFF. The full variable domain, with the rest looked up from reference TRBV7-2 and TRBJ2-2, is GAGVSQSPSNKVTEKGKDVELRCDPISGHTALYWYRQSLGQGLEFLIYFQGNSAPDKSGLPSDRFSAERTGGSVSTLTIQRTQQEDSAVYLCASSGYGRGAGELFFGEGSRLTVL.

The genes are TRBV6-4 and TRBJ2-1; D call uncertain. From germline, CDR1 is MRHNA and CDR2 SNTAGT. V was clipped by 4 bases and J by 4 bases, with 8 bases between them. The CDR3 sequence is 13 residues long. Here the CDR3 DNA reads TGTGCCAGCAGTGTGGCGGAATACAATGAGCAGTTCTTC. Translating it yields CASSVAEYNEQFF.

This chain links TRBV19 with TRBJ2-2, with 7 bases fitting TRBD1. Germline V gene data show CDR1 as LNHDA and CDR2 as SQIVND (reference sequence). Germline trimming cut 11 bases from V and 3 bases from J; bases unmatched to any gene: 9. CDR3 length equals 14 residues. The CDR3 DNA reads TGTGCCGCCAAAACAGGGGTCCACACCGGGGAGCTGTTTTTT. Its protein product is CAAKTGVHTGELFF.

The chain is built from TRBV28 and TRBJ2-7; possibly TRBD2 for D (5 bases). Deletions cut 7 bases from V and 3 bases from J, with 19 bases between. The length of the CDR3 is 15 residues. Germline V gene data show CDR1 as MDHEN and CDR2 as SYDVKM. CDR3 protein: CASTPHEGDGYEQYF. Written as DNA, the CDR3 is TGTGCCAGCACCCCTCACGAGGGAGATGGCTACGAGCAGTACTTC. The entire variable domain, with the rest obtained from reference TRBV28 and TRBJ2-7, is as follows: DVKVTQSSRYLVKRTGEKVFLECVQDMDHENMFWYRQDPGLGLRLIYFSYDVKMKEKGDIPEGYSVSREKKERFSLILESASTNQTSMYLCASTPHEGDGYEQYFGPGTRLTVT.

V is TRBV11-3 and J is TRBJ2-6; D might be TRBD1 (6 bases). The CDR3 has 15 residues. From germline, CDR1 is SGHNT and CDR2 YENEEA. The V gene lost 3 bases and the J gene lost 4 bases, with 10 bases spanning the gap. The DNA for the CDR3 is TGTGCCAGCAGCTTGACAGGAACGGGGGCCAACGTCCTGACTTTC. It specifies CASSLTGTGANVLTF. Variable domain in full (rest from reference TRBV11-3 and TRBJ2-6): EAGVVQSPRYKIIEKKQPVAFWCNPISGHNTLYWYLQNLGQGPELLIRYENEEAVDDSQLPKDRFSAERLKGVDSTLKIQPAELGDSAVYLCASSLTGTGANVLTFGAGSRLTVL.